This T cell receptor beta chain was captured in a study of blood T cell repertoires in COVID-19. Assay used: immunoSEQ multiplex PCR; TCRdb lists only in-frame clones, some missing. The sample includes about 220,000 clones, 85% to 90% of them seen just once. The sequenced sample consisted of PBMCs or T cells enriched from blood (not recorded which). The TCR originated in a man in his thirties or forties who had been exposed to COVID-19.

The CDR3 region has the DNA TGTGCCAGCTACCCCGGTAGTAGGCCCCAGCATTTT. Translating it yields CASYPGSRPQHF. V gene TRBV6-5 combines with J gene TRBJ1-5; D call uncertain. With 8 bases removed from V and 9 bases from J, the gap between germline ends came to 14 bases. The CDR3 is 12 residues long. Germline-derived CDR1 and CDR2 are MNHEY and SVGAGI.